This T cell receptor beta chain was sequenced in a study of OX40 agonist ivuxolimab in advanced cancers. General observations from the study: Clones of CD4+ and CD8+ blood T cells grew by week 6 at doses of 0.1 to 3.0 mg/kg. Average numbers of expanded clones were greater in CD8+ T cells than in CD4+.

Notes on this clone: Antigen unknown.

CDR1 and CDR2 (germline): LNHDA, SQIVND (reference sequence). V dropped 5 bases and J dropped 0; count of bases not matched to a gene: 9. The CDR3 is 16 residues long. Assay used: immunoSEQ multiplex PCR; TCRdb lists only in-frame clones, some missing. This table has 70,000 to 80,000 clones, 85% appearing once. The specimen was CD4+ or CD8+ T cells sorted from blood, collected in a trial of the OX40 agonist ivuxolimab. The chain couples TRBV19 to TRBJ1-2; 7 nucleotides agree with TRBD1. The sequence came from an adult with an advanced solid tumor such as melanoma, head and neck, liver or kidney cancer. The DNA for the CDR3 is TGTGCCAGTAGTGCCATGGGGACAGTAGCTAACTATGGCTACACCTTC. Its protein product is CASSAMGTVANYGYTF.